The 25 T cell receptor beta chains in this list originate from one sample, sequenced in a study of T cells in Graves' hyperthyroidism and ophthalmopathy. Amplified regions were TCR beta CDR3 sequences from RNA transcripts. During a first-round RT-PCR of the TCR CDR3, the HTBI primer set was used. TCRdb re-called the multiplex PCR reads with MiXCR, one entry per CDR3 protein. The table has 300,000 to 400,000 distinct CDR3 sequences, 15% to 20% seen once. Sequencing input: blood. The receptor set was obtained from a man younger than 35 with Graves' ophthalmopathy.

The chain links TRBV9 to TRBJ2-2; maybe TRBD2 (6 bases). V was shortened by 0 bases and J by 6 bases, with 15 bases between the two germline ends. This CDR3 comprises 16 residues. CDR1 and CDR2 from the germline V gene are SGDLS and YYNGEE. Written as DNA, the CDR3 is TGTGCCAGCAGCGTAGCGGGCGGCAGGGAGGCCGGGGAGCTGTTTTTT. This encodes CASSVAGGREAGELFF.

Ten or more counts support this clonotype. The V call is TRBV11-2, the J call TRBJ2-7, with D perhaps TRBD2 (5 bases). V was clipped by 5 bases and J by 3 bases, with 8 bases between them. CDR1 and CDR2 (germline): SGHAT, FQNNGV. This CDR3 comprises 12 residues. The CDR3 region has the DNA TGTGCCAGCAGCCCGGGGAACTACGAGCAGTACTTC. Translated, it gives CASSPGNYEQYF.

Ten or more counts support this clonotype. The V and J genes are TRBV11-1 and TRBJ2-3, with D possibly matching TRBD2 (5 bases). This CDR3 contains 14 residues. The V end was cut by 5 bases, the J end by 3 bases, with 12 bases between. The germline gives CDR1 SGHAT, CDR2 FQDESV (reference sequence). The DNA of the CDR3 is TGTGCCAGCAGCGCTCAAGGGAGTACAGATACGCAGTATTTT. Residues: CASSAQGSTDTQYF.

This clonotype was counted ten times or more. The chain combines TRBV11-2 with TRBJ1-2; the D gene is possibly TRBD1 (6 bases). In germline, CDR1 is SGHAT, CDR2 FQNNGV. The CDR3 has 15 amino acids. Trimming shortened V by 2 bases and J by 7 bases, and 17 bases separated the two germline ends. The CDR3 here is CASSLNPGDMGGYTF. CDR3 DNA: TGTGCCAGCAGCTTAAATCCAGGGGATATGGGTGGCTACACCTTC.

This clonotype was counted many times. The rearrangement links TRBV12-3 or TRBV12-4 to TRBJ1-2, with D uncertain. The CDR3 sequence is 12 residues long. Trimming took 2 bases from V and 7 from J, leaving 8 bases between them. The CDR3 loop is CASSLSQSGYTF. DNA for the CDR3: TGTGCCAGCAGTTTAAGCCAATCTGGCTACACCTTC.

This clonotype has ten or more counts. V usage is TRBV12-3 or TRBV12-4 and J usage is TRBJ1-2, with D possibly being TRBD1 (6 bases). There are 14 residues in the CDR3. Trimming took 6 bases from V and 4 from J, leaving 15 bases between them. The CDR3 here is CASRDSIPSYGYTF. The CDR3 region has the DNA TGTGCCAGCAGGGACAGTATACCAAGCTATGGCTACACCTTC.

Worth noting for this clonotype: A much larger clone differs by one base, so this may be a read error. The genes are TRBV5-1 and TRBJ1-1; unclear D gene. CDR3 length: 15 amino acids. Germline CDR1 is SGHRS and CDR2 is YFSETQ. CDR3 bases: TGCGCCAGCAGCTTGGTGGGTGAGGGCATCACTGGAGCTTTCTTT. This encodes CASSLVGEGITGAFF.

This clonotype was counted at least ten times. This chain connects TRBV7-9 to TRBJ2-7; possibly TRBD1 for D (6 bases). Trimming pared 0 bases from V and 7 bases from J, leaving 13 bases between. The CDR3 has 14 residues. Germline V lookup: CDR1 SEHNR, CDR2 FQNEAQ (reference sequence). CDR3 sequence: CASSLANREREQYF. For the CDR3, the DNA is TGTGCCAGCAGCTTAGCGAACAGGGAACGTGAGCAGTACTTC. Full variable domain (outside the CDR3, taken from reference TRBV7-9 and TRBJ2-7): DTGVSQNPRHKITKRGQNVTFRCDPISEHNRLYWYRQTLGQGPEFLTYFQNEAQLEKSRLLSDRFSAERPKGSFSTLEIQRTEQGDSAMYLCASSLANREREQYFGPGTRLTVT.

There are a few counts of this clonotype. The rearrangement uses TRBV5-1 and TRBJ1-4; D not resolved. The V end was cut by 4 bases, the J end by 0 bases, with 13 bases between. The CDR3 has 16 amino acids. Germline lookup yields CDR1 SGHRS and CDR2 YFSETQ. The CDR3 loop is CASSRGEPATNEKLFF. CDR3 DNA: TGCGCCAGCAGCCGCGGGGAACCTGCAACTAATGAAAAACTGTTTTTT.

This clonotype turned up a few times. The chain combines TRBV29-1 with TRBJ2-1; 11 bases line up with TRBD1. V was clipped by 6 bases and J by 9 bases; unmatched bases: 7. The CDR3 has 13 residues. Germline CDR1 reads SQVTM; CDR2 reads ANQGSEA. CDR3 sequence (DNA): TGCAGCGTCGAGTGGACAGGGGGCACTGAGCAGTTCTTC. Translated: CSVEWTGGTEQFF.

In this sample, this clonotype turned up a few times. J is TRBJ2-4 and V is TRBV3-1; 9 bases line up with TRBD2. Per germline, CDR1 LGHDT and CDR2 YNNKEL (reference sequence). This CDR3 is 15 amino acids long. Losses at the gene ends were 2 bases for V and 4 bases for J; bases not matched to a gene: 3. The chain's CDR3 is CASSQLSGGKNIQYF. DNA of the CDR3: TGTGCCAGCAGCCAACTAAGCGGGGGGAAAAACATTCAGTACTTC.

Ten or more counts support this clonotype. This chain links TRBV7-2 with TRBJ2-7, with 9 nucleotides matching TRBD1. CDR1 and CDR2 from the germline V gene are SGHTA and FQGNSA. Trimming took 8 bases from V and 2 from J; bases not matched to a gene: 22. This CDR3 region has 19 residues. The CDR3 sequence is CASQLRAVKRDRVTYEQYF. In nucleotides, the CDR3 is TGTGCCAGCCAGCTTAGGGCGGTCAAGAGGGACAGGGTAACCTACGAGCAGTACTTC.

This sequence joins TRBV28 and TRBJ1-5; 12 bases are a match to TRBD1. V shed 5 bases, J shed 5 bases, and the junction held 7 bases outside the gene matches. CDR1 is MDHEN and CDR2 is SYDVKM in the germline V gene. The CDR3 loop spans 16 amino acids. Here the CDR3 DNA reads TGTGCCAGCAGTGGCCCGGGACAGGGGGCGCATCAGCCCCAGCATTTT. This translates into CASSGPGQGAHQPQHF.

The chain links TRBV9 to TRBJ2-7; D gene uncertain. Germline-derived CDR1 and CDR2 are SGDLS and YYNGEE. V lost 3 bases, J lost 5 bases, and 9 bases lay in between. CDR3 length equals 12 residues. As DNA, the CDR3 is TGTGCCAGCAGCGCCTTTGGGGACGAGCAGTACTTC. Its protein is CASSAFGDEQYF.

This clonotype was seen ten or more times. J is TRBJ2-3 and V is TRBV6-1; no firm D call. The V end was cut by 6 bases, the J end by 5 bases, with 6 bases between. CDR1 and CDR2 from the germline V gene are MNHNS and SASEGT. The CDR3 runs 11 residues. This CDR3 reads CASRLVDTQYF. CDR3 nucleotides: TGTGCCAGCAGACTTGTAGATACGCAGTATTTT.

This clonotype has ten or more counts. Possible read error: a much larger clone is one base away. The V and J genes are TRBV7-8 and TRBJ1-1; D might be TRBD1 (5 bases). This CDR3 is built from 13 residues. Germline CDR1 reads SGHVS; CDR2 reads FQNEAQ. With 2 bases removed from V and 3 bases from J, the gap between germline ends came to 7 bases. The DNA for the CDR3 is TGTGCCAGCAGCTTACCCAGGGACACTGAAGCTTTCTTT. It specifies CASSLPRDTEAFF.

This clonotype appeared many times. The genes are TRBV12-3 or TRBV12-4 and TRBJ2-7; 8 bases are a match to TRBD1. The CDR3 is 15 residues long. V dropped 3 bases and J dropped 0; count of bases not matched to a gene: 4. The CDR3 bases are TGTGCCAGCAGTTTCTCACAGGGGGTCTCCTACGAGCAGTACTTC. Its protein is CASSFSQGVSYEQYF.

Ten or more counts support this clonotype. This sequence joins TRBV3-1 and TRBJ2-5; possible D gene TRBD1, 7 bases. This CDR3 region has 14 residues. The germline gives CDR1 LGHDT, CDR2 YNNKEL (reference sequence). The germline V and J ends were trimmed by 4 bases and 3 bases, with 12 bases remaining between them. CDR3 DNA sequence: TGTGCCAGCAGCCGCGGAGGGGGCGAAGAGACCCAGTACTTC. This sequence encodes CASSRGGGEETQYF.

At least ten counts were recorded for this clonotype. The CDR3 bases are TGTGCCAGCTCACCACCGAATCAGGGGGCATCTCAGCCCCAGCATTTT. Its protein product is CASSPPNQGASQPQHF. The V gene is TRBV18, the J gene TRBJ1-5; 8 positions agree with TRBD1. CDR1 is KGHSH and CDR2 is LQKENI in the germline V gene. The V segment lost 0 bases and the J segment 6 bases; nucleotides outside the gene matches: 7. The CDR3 sequence is 16 residues long.

This clonotype was seen at least ten times. The genes are TRBV10-1 and TRBJ2-5; 7 nucleotides line up with TRBD1. This CDR3 has 14 residues. V lost 5 bases to trimming and J lost 4 bases; unmatched junction nucleotides: 7. CDR1 and CDR2 (germline): WNHNN, SYGVQD (reference sequence). DNA of the CDR3: TGCGCCAGCAGTAAGGGGGCGAGAGGAGAGACCCAGTACTTC. This sequence encodes CASSKGARGETQYF.

Details on this clonotype: Mismatch with germline at one junction end may stem from a read error. The chain is built from TRBV5-1 and TRBJ2-4; D possibly corresponds to TRBD2 (6 bases). CDR1 is SGHRS, CDR2 YFSETQ, per germline. The CDR3 is 14 amino acids. The CDR3 region has the DNA TGTGCCAGCAGCTTATTATGGGAGGAGGACATTCAGTACTTC. Residues: CASSLLWEEDIQYF.

This clonotype was observed a handful of times. The V gene is TRBV19, the J gene TRBJ1-1; D not certain. The V and J ends lost 6 bases and 5 bases respectively, with 13 bases between them. The CDR3 extends over 13 amino acids. Germline V CDR1 and CDR2: LNHDA, SQIVND (reference sequence). This CDR3 is CASRVSGVTEAFF. DNA of the CDR3: TGTGCCAGTAGGGTCTCTGGGGTTACTGAAGCTTTCTTT.

In this sample, this clonotype turned up many times. The J gene is TRBJ1-1, the V gene TRBV20-1, with D possibly TRBD1 on 6 matching bases. Germline CDR1 reads DFQATT; CDR2 reads SNEGSKA (reference sequence). This CDR3 contains 12 residues. The germline V and J ends were trimmed by 3 bases and 5 bases, with 10 bases remaining between them. CDR3 amino acids: CSASYRETEAFF. The CDR3 DNA is TGCAGTGCTAGCTACAGGGAGACTGAAGCTTTCTTT.

This clonotype was found many times. V and J are TRBV20-1 and TRBJ2-7; D might be TRBD1 or TRBD2, each matching 5 bases. V was cut by 4 bases and J by 0 bases, with 10 bases left in between. This CDR3 is 13 amino acids long. Germline assignment: CDR1 DFQATT and CDR2 SNEGSKA (reference sequence). CDR3 coding DNA: TGCAGTGCTACCCACGGGACCTCCTACGAGCAGTACTTC. Its protein product is CSATHGTSYEQYF.

This clonotype was seen only a few times. This chain connects TRBV6-1 to TRBJ2-6; tentatively, D is TRBD2 (6 bases). The CDR3 sequence is 17 residues long. CDR1 and CDR2 (germline): MNHNS, SASEGT. Between the trimmed V and J ends, which lost 6 bases and 1 base, there was a span of 16 bases. The CDR3 loop reads CASRTPGLLSGANVLTF. The CDR3 DNA is TGTGCCAGCAGGACCCCGGGACTTCTATCTGGGGCCAACGTCCTGACTTTC.